The 4 T cell receptor beta chains below all came from one sample that was sequenced in a study of blood T cell repertoires in COVID-19. Measured with immunoSEQ multiplex PCR; TCRdb has only the in-frame clones, and not every one. The table includes 250,000 to 350,000 clones, about 88% detected once. Sequenced: peripheral blood. Source of these receptors: a woman in her 70s with COVID-19, enrolled during active disease.

J is TRBJ2-7 and V is TRBV27, with no clear D. Germline loops: CDR1 MNHEY, CDR2 SMNVEV (reference sequence). Trimming pared 5 bases from V and 2 bases from J, leaving 22 bases between. The CDR3 consists of 17 residues. CDR3 in amino acids: CASSPHLRATVTYEQYF. CDR3 in DNA: TGTGCCAGCAGTCCACATCTCAGAGCGACCGTCACCTACGAGCAGTACTTC.

The V and J genes are TRBV7-3 and TRBJ2-3; D uncertain. This CDR3 spans 12 amino acids. The V end lost 5 bases, the J end lost 11 bases, and 14 bases lay between the germline ends. From germline, CDR1 is SGHTA and CDR2 FQGTGA. The CDR3 spells CASSLSLLLQYF. The CDR3 nucleotides read TGTGCCAGCAGCCTATCCCTACTTCTGCAGTATTTT.

The J gene is TRBJ1-1, the V gene TRBV5-1, with 7 bases fitting TRBD1. The CDR3 covers 14 residues. From germline, CDR1 is SGHRS and CDR2 YFSETQ. Germline trimming cut 4 bases from V and 6 bases from J; bases unmatched to any gene: 9. The DNA of the CDR3 is TGCGCCAGCAGCCTGGGAGGGGGCTTCCCTGAAGCTTTCTTT. As protein: CASSLGGGFPEAFF.

This chain links TRBV20-1 with TRBJ2-1, with a tentative D call TRBD1 (6 bases). The germline V gene has CDR1 DFQATT and CDR2 SNEGSKA (reference sequence). The CDR3 has 13 amino acids. Trimming removed 3 bases at V and 9 bases at J, with 15 bases between. This CDR3 is CSASSYREAEQFF. Here the CDR3 DNA reads TGCAGTGCTAGTTCGTACAGGGAAGCTGAGCAGTTCTTC.